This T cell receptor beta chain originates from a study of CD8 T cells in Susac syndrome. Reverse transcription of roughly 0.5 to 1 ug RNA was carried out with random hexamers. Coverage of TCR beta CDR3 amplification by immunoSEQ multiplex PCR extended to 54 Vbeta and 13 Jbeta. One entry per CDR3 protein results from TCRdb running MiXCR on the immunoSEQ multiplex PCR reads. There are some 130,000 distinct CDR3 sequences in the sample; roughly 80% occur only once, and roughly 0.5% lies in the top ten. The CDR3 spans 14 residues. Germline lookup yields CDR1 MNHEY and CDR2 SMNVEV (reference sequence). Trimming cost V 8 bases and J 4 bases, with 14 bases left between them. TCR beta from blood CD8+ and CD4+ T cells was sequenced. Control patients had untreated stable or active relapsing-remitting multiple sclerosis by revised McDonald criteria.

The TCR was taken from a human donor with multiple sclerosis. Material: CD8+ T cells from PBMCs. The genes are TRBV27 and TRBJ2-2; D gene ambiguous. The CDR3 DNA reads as TGTGCCAGCTCCCTTGGTGAGCTCACCGGGGAGCTGTTTTTT. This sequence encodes CASSLGELTGELFF.